These 19 T cell receptor beta chains were all obtained from the same sample, sequenced in a study of T cell changes during pregnancy in multiple sclerosis. Assay used: immunoSEQ multiplex PCR; TCRdb lists only in-frame clones, some missing. This table has 40,000 to 50,000 clones, roughly nine tenths appearing once. Sequencing used CD8+ T cells from peripheral blood mononuclear cells, obtained after pregnancy. The receptors stem from a female donor with multiple sclerosis, enrolled in a pregnancy study.

V gene TRBV5-4 combines with J gene TRBJ2-2, with 7 bases aligning to TRBD2. From germline, CDR1 is SGHNT and CDR2 YYREEE (reference sequence). The CDR3 has 15 amino acids. V gave up 2 bases and J gave up 4 bases; unmatched junction bases: 5. This CDR3 reads CASSFGGGTTGELFF. The CDR3 DNA reads as TGTGCCAGCAGCTTTGGGGGGGGAACCACCGGGGAGCTGTTTTTT.

CDR3 loop: CASSWLGGGQETQYF. Here the CDR3 DNA reads TGTGCCAGCAGCTGGCTGGGCGGGGGACAAGAGACCCAGTACTTC. The genes are TRBV7-3 and TRBJ2-5, with 7 positions matching TRBD2. This CDR3 comprises 15 residues. The germline V gene has CDR1 SGHTA and CDR2 FQGTGA. The ends lost 4 bases at V and 2 bases at J; junction bases unmatched: 7.

The chain uses TRBV29-1 and TRBJ1-2; maybe TRBD1 (5 bases). CDR1 is SQVTM and CDR2 is ANQGSEA in the germline V gene. The length of the CDR3 is 17 residues. V was clipped by 7 bases and J by 1 base, with 25 bases between them. CDR3 in amino acids: CSAGQWGTGDFNYGYTF. The CDR3, as DNA: TGCAGCGCCGGGCAATGGGGGACGGGGGATTTTAACTATGGCTACACCTTC.

This chain uses TRBV19 with TRBJ1-5, with a tentative D call TRBD1 (6 bases). The V end lost 9 bases, the J end lost 7 bases, and 22 bases lay between the germline ends. The germline CDR1 and CDR2 sequences are LNHDA and SQIVND (reference sequence). CDR3 length: 15 amino acids. This CDR3 reads CASGIIQGTGQPQHF. CDR3 bases: TGTGCCAGCGGGATTATACAGGGAACAGGACAGCCCCAGCATTTT.

The DNA for the CDR3 is TGTGCCAGCAGCTTAGTAACAGGGGATATGCACACTGAAGCTTTCTTT. Amino acids: CASSLVTGDMHTEAFF. The chain couples TRBV7-8 to TRBJ1-1; TRBD1 matches 7 bases. Germline V CDR1 and CDR2: SGHVS, FQNEAQ. J gave up 3 bases and V 1 base, and 8 bases lay outside the gene matches. CDR3 length: 16 residues.

V and J are TRBV5-6 and TRBJ1-5; 9 bases match TRBD1. V gave up 3 bases and J gave up 7 bases; unmatched junction bases: 2. This CDR3 spans 13 amino acids. In germline, CDR1 is SGHDT, CDR2 YYEEEE. This CDR3 reads CASSSGTGQPQHF. The DNA for the CDR3 is TGTGCCAGCAGCTCCGGGACAGGGCAGCCCCAGCATTTT.

This clone was observed a few times. The rearrangement joins TRBV6-6 to TRBJ2-4; D may be TRBD2 (5 bases). Germline loops: CDR1 MNHNY, CDR2 SVGAGI (reference sequence). V was shortened by 7 bases and J by 2 bases, with 18 bases between the two germline ends. This CDR3 contains 16 residues. CDR3 nucleotide sequence: TGTGCCAGCAAGCCCGAGGGTGCCCCATCCAAAAACATTCAGTACTTC. Translated, it gives CASKPEGAPSKNIQYF.

The V gene is TRBV5-6, the J gene TRBJ2-3, with D unclear. V was clipped by 0 bases and J by 6 bases, with 8 bases between them. Germline CDR1 and CDR2: SGHDT and YYEEEE. The CDR3 sequence is 13 residues long. Written as DNA, the CDR3 is TGTGCCAGCAGCTTGGCCAGACTGGATACGCAGTATTTT. The encoded protein is CASSLARLDTQYF.

V gene TRBV29-1 combines with J gene TRBJ1-2; 8 nucleotides align to TRBD1. The V segment lost 3 bases and the J segment 6 bases; nucleotides outside the gene matches: 0. CDR3 size: 11 residues. CDR1 and CDR2 from the germline V gene are SQVTM and ANQGSEA. The CDR3 is CSVETGDGYTF. The CDR3 nucleotides read TGCAGCGTTGAGACAGGGGATGGCTACACCTTC.

The chain joins TRBV15 to TRBJ2-6, with D possibly TRBD1 on 5 matching bases. Germline V gene sequence: CDR1 LNHNV, CDR2 YYDKDF (reference sequence). This CDR3 has 16 residues. V was shortened by 1 base and J by 0 bases, with 7 bases between the two germline ends. The CDR3 coding sequence is TGTGCCACCAGCAGAGCCCAGGGCTCTGGGGCCAACGTCCTGACTTTC. This translates into CATSRAQGSGANVLTF.

This chain connects TRBV5-6 to TRBJ2-5, with D possibly TRBD1 on 6 matching bases. Germline V gene sequence: CDR1 SGHDT, CDR2 YYEEEE. This CDR3 has 16 residues. Trimming removed 0 bases at V and 5 bases at J, with 17 bases between. This CDR3 reads CASSLGGPSLGETQYF. In nucleotides, the CDR3 is TGTGCCAGCAGCTTGGGGGGGCCCAGTTTAGGTGAGACCCAGTACTTC.

This sequence joins TRBV9 and TRBJ2-3, with D tentatively TRBD1 (6 bases). Trimming took off 4 bases at V and 13 bases at J, with 16 bases between the two ends. There are 12 residues in the CDR3. Germline loops: CDR1 SGDLS, CDR2 YYNGEE. This chain's CDR3 is CASSPGDKSEYF. CDR3 sequence (DNA): TGTGCCAGCAGCCCCGGGGACAAATCCGAGTATTTT.

DNA for the CDR3: TGTGCCAGTATGGGGGGTAACGAGCAGTACTTC. It translates to CASMGGNEQYF. The rearrangement uses TRBV19 and TRBJ2-7, with TRBD2 as a possible D gene (6 bases). Trimming stripped 7 bases from V and 5 bases from J, with 9 bases between. This CDR3 is built from 11 residues. The germline CDR1 and CDR2 sequences are LNHDA and SQIVND (reference sequence).

The V gene is TRBV30, the J gene TRBJ2-3; 9 nucleotides line up with TRBD2. V lost 2 bases, J lost 2 bases, and 11 bases stayed unmatched. CDR1 is GTSNPN, CDR2 SVGIG, per germline (reference sequence). The CDR3 runs to 17 residues. The CDR3 nucleotides read TGTGCCTGGAGTCAGGGGTCCAGCGGGGGGTTCACAGATACGCAGTATTTT. This gives the protein CAWSQGSSGGFTDTQYF.

The V and J genes are TRBV9 and TRBJ2-1, with a possible D match to TRBD1 (5 bases). There are 15 residues in the CDR3. V lost 3 bases and J 9 bases, leaving 19 bases between the germline ends. Germline CDR1 SGDLS, CDR2 YYNGEE. CDR3 coding DNA: TGTGCCAGCAGCGATGGGGCCAAAATGCAGCCTGAGCAGTTCTTC. This codes for CASSDGAKMQPEQFF.

J is TRBJ2-5 and V is TRBV27, with a tentative D call TRBD2 (5 bases). The V gene lost 0 bases and the J gene lost 4 bases, with 12 bases spanning the gap. The CDR3 is 15 residues long. Germline V CDR1 and CDR2: MNHEY, SMNVEV (reference sequence). CDR3 protein: CASSLSTGIGETQYF. Written as DNA, the CDR3 is TGTGCCAGCAGTTTATCGACGGGGATTGGAGAGACCCAGTACTTC.

The CDR3 region is CASSFGQGSQPQHF. In nucleotides, the CDR3 is TGTGCCAGCAGTTTTGGGCAAGGGAGTCAGCCCCAGCATTTT. This sequence joins TRBV28 and TRBJ1-5, with D hard to call. This CDR3 region has 14 residues. V lost 3 bases and J lost 6, with 12 bases in between. Germline-derived CDR1 and CDR2 are MDHEN and SYDVKM.

The chain couples TRBV10-3 to TRBJ2-5, with 11 bases identical to TRBD1. Losses at the gene ends were 6 bases for V and 5 bases for J; bases not matched to a gene: 5. Per germline, CDR1 ENHRY and CDR2 SYGVKD. This CDR3 contains 14 residues. The CDR3 region is CAISSGQGGETQYF. CDR3 nucleotide sequence: TGTGCCATCAGCTCGGGACAGGGGGGGGAGACCCAGTACTTC.

This sequence joins TRBV6-5 and TRBJ2-2; 7 nucleotides align to TRBD1. V gave up 2 bases and J gave up 0 bases; unmatched junction bases: 3. Germline values: CDR1 MNHEY, CDR2 SVGAGI. The CDR3 is 16 amino acids. DNA for the CDR3: TGTGCCAGCAGTTACGGACAGGAATCGAACACCGGGGAGCTGTTTTTT. Amino acids: CASSYGQESNTGELFF.